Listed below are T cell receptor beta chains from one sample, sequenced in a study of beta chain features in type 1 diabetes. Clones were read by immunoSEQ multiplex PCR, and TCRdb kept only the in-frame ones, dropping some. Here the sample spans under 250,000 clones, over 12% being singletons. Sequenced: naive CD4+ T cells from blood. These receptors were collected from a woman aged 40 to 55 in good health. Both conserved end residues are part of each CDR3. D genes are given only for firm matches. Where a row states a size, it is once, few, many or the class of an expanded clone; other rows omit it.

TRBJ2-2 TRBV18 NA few TGTGCCAGCTCACCACTTGGGCTGGATAACACCGGGGAGCTGTTTTTT CASSPLGLDNTGELFF
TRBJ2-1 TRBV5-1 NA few TGCGCCAGCAGCTGGGAACCTAGGGGCTCCTACAATGAGCAGTTCTTC CASSWEPRGSYNEQFF
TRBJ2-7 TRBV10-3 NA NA TGTGCCATCAGTGAGACACACGAGCAGTACTTC CAISETHEQYF
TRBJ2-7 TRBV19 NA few TGTGCCAGTAGTATACAGGGGTTCCGCTCCTACGAGCAGTACTTC CASSIQGFRSYEQYF
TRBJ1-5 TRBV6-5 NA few TGTGCCAGCAGTGCCGACAGCCATAGCAATCAGCCCCAGCATTTT CASSADSHSNQPQHF
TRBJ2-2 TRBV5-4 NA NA TGTGCCAGCAACGGACAGCAGAACACCGGGGAGCTGTTTTTT CASNGQQNTGELFF
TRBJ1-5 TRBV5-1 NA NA TGCGCCAGCAGCTTGTATACAGGGATGGAGCCCCAGCATTTT CASSLYTGMEPQHF
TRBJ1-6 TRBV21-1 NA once TGTGCCAGCCTACCCCGGGATCTAGATTCACCCCTCCACTTT CASLPRDLDSPLHF
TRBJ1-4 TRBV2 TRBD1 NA TGTGCCAGCAGTAGGGACAGGGGGCAGTCAACTAATGAAAAACTGTTTTTT CASSRDRGQSTNEKLFF
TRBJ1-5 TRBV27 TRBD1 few TGTGCCAGCAGTCCGGGACAGCATAGCAATCAGCCCCAGCATTTT CASSPGQHSNQPQHF
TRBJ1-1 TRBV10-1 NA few TGCGCCAGCAGTGAGTCGATGGGGGCAGGGTCTGAAGCTTTCTTT CASSESMGAGSEAFF
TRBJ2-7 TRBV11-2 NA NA TGTGCCAGCAGCCGTACCGAAAGCCGATACGAGCAGTACTTC CASSRTESRYEQYF
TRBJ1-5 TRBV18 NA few TGTGCCAGCTCAGAGGTCAGTATGGGCAATCAGCCCCAGCATTTT CASSEVSMGNQPQHF
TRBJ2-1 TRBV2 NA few TGTGCCAGCAGGCCAACTAGCAATGAGCAGTTCTTC CASRPTSNEQFF
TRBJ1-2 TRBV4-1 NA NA TGCGCCAGCAGCCAAGATGTTTTGGGGTCGGGAGGCTACACCTTC CASSQDVLGSGGYTF
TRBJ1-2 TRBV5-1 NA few TGCGCCAGCAGCCCCCCAACGGACAGTGCCCCCCTCTTTGGCTACACCTTC CASSPPTDSAPLFGYTF
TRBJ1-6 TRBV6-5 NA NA TGTGCCAGCAGCCCAGTCCAGGGCGGTTCACCCCTCCACTTT CASSPVQGGSPLHF
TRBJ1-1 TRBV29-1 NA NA TGCAGCGCCCGCCAAACAGGGCTCGGCACTGAAGCTTTCTTT CSARQTGLGTEAFF
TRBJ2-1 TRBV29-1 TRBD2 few TGCAGCGTTCGTGGCGGGGGGGCCGATGAGCAGTTCTTC CSVRGGGADEQFF
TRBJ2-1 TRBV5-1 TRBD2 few TGCGCCAGCAGCCCTCGTTTGGGGGGGTCCTACAATGAGCAGTTCTTC CASSPRLGGSYNEQFF
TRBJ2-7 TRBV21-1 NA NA TGTGCCAGCAGCGCCCGTCGGACAGGTAACTACGAGCAGTACTTC CASSARRTGNYEQYF
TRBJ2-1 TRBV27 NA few TGTGCCAGCAGTTTATGGCAGGGTGCTGAGCAGTTCTTC CASSLWQGAEQFF
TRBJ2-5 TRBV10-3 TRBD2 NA TGTGCCACCCTGGGGACTAGCAGAGAGACCCAGTACTTC CATLGTSRETQYF
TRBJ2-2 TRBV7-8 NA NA TGTGCCAGCAGCTCCGATTTTTGGCACGCGAACACCGGGGAGCTGTTTTTT CASSSDFWHANTGELFF
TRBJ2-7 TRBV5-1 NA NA TGCGCCAGCAGATCTACACAGGGCTACGAGCAGTACTTC CASRSTQGYEQYF
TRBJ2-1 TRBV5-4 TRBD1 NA TGTGCCAGCAGTTGGACAGGGAACTCCTACAATGAGCAGTTCTTC CASSWTGNSYNEQFF
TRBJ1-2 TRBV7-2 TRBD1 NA TGTGCCAGCAGCCTGACAGGGGGCGAGGGCTATGGCTACACCTTC CASSLTGGEGYGYTF
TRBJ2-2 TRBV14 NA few TGTGCCAGCAGCCAAGTCAGATACACCGGGGAGCTGTTTTTT CASSQVRYTGELFF
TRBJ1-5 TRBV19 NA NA TGTGCCACCTTGAACAGCGGGTTGGGGAATCAGCCCCAGCATTTT CATLNSGLGNQPQHF
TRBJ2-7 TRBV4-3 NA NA TGCGCCAGCAGCCAAGAACAGGGTTCCTACGAGCAGTACTTC CASSQEQGSYEQYF
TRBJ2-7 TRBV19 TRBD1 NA TGTGCCAGTAGTATACGCCCCGGACAGGGTAACTACGAGCAGTACTTC CASSIRPGQGNYEQYF
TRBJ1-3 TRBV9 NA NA TGTGCCAGCAGCGTAGGACCAGGTGTCAGTGGAAACACCATATATTTT CASSVGPGVSGNTIYF
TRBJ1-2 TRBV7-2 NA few TGTGCCAGCAGCTTACAGGGGCTTGCGAATGGCTACACCTTC CASSLQGLANGYTF
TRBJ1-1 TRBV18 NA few TGTGCCAGCTCGCCCCCGGGGAACACTGAAGCTTTCTTT CASSPPGNTEAFF
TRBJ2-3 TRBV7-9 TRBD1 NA TGTGCCAGCAGCTTGGCCCGGGACAGCCCTATTAGCACAGATACGCAGTATTTT CASSLARDSPISTDTQYF
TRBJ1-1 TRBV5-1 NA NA TGCGCCAGCAGCATCCAAGAGCCCACTGAAGCTTTCTTT CASSIQEPTEAFF
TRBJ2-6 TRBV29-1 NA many TGCAGCGTTGATTTGGGGGCCGGGGCCAACGTCCTGACTTTC CSVDLGAGANVLTF
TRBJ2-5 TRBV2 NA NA TGTGCCAGCAGTCTGCAAGAGACCCAGTACTTC CASSLQETQYF
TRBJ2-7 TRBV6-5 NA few TGTGCCAGCAGACCAGGGACATTTCGCCACGAGCAGTACTTC CASRPGTFRHEQYF
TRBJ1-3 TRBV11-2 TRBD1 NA TGTGCCAGCAGTACAGGGGCTGGAAACACCATATATTTT CASSTGAGNTIYF
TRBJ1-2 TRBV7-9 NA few TGTGCCAGCAGCTTAGCAGAGGCCCCCTATGGCTACACCTTC CASSLAEAPYGYTF
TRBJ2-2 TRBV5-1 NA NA TGCGCCAGCAGCTTGAGGACAGTCGAGAACACCGGGGAGCTGTTTTTT CASSLRTVENTGELFF